The sequence of this TCR beta chain was determined in a study of blood T cells in healthy people across ages. About the research overall: About one barcoded TCR beta cDNA was captured per two T cells.

Alongside a J-beta primer mix, a sample-barcoded 5' primer served in a second PCR lasting about 7 to 12 cycles. No fewer than 3 million CDR3-containing paired-end reads came from each sample. Each CDR3 protein gets one entry after TCRdb re-called the 5' RACE reads with MiXCR. Of approximately 1,700,000 distinct CDR3 sequences in the sample, about two fifths were seen once. Trimming removed 1 base from V and 11 bases from J, with 14 bases in between. The germline gives CDR1 MNHNY, CDR2 SVGAGI (reference sequence). This CDR3 comprises 13 residues. Remarks on this clonotype: No antigen is known for it.

Study results and limitations: Naive T cell percentage and TCR beta diversity correlated strongly.

Sequencing was carried out using blood. The chain has TRBV6-6 and TRBJ2-5; tentatively, D is TRBD2 (5 bases). The source is a human donor in good health. In DNA form, the CDR3 reads TGTGCCAGCAGTTACTGGCAGGAGAGGGAGCAGTACTTC. Residues: CASSYWQEREQYF.